This T cell receptor (beta chain) came from a study of T-cell memory formation after mild COVID-19. Findings and limits, study-wide: That cross-reactive memory joined was suggested by some responding clones appearing in pre-infection memory.

Worth noting for this clonotype: The antigen is unknown.

V lost 3 bases and J lost 1, with 12 bases in between. Germline loops: CDR1 SEHNR, CDR2 FQNEAQ (reference sequence). CDR3 size: 15 residues. Via MiXCR, TCRdb re-called the 5' RACE reads, giving one row per CDR3 protein. This table has hundreds of thousands of distinct CDR3 sequences, roughly a fifth appearing once. The chain joins TRBV7-9 to TRBJ1-1, with D possibly matching TRBD1 (5 bases). The material sequenced was PBMCs or a T cell subset sorted from them (not recorded which). The TCR comes from an adult woman who had mild COVID-19 (a few samples of this study predate the infection). Cell type and time point are not known. CDR3 loop: CASSFSGGGNTEAFF. The DNA of the CDR3 is TGTGCCAGCAGCTTCAGCGGGGGAGGGAACACTGAAGCTTTCTTT.